This T cell receptor beta chain was recorded in a study of blood T cell repertoires in COVID-19. Study information: Italy, Spain and the United States were the sources of the convalescent and acute COVID-19 samples. In each case, the material was cDNA or gDNA derived from T cells, B-cell-depleted T cells, or PBMCs.

Germline CDR1 and CDR2: MNHNS and SASEGT. This CDR3 is built from 11 residues. Deletions cut 3 bases from V and 7 bases from J, with 6 bases between. This clone was seen ten or more times. As processed by the authors: It was from reference gene primer amplification that nucleated cell counts were estimated. Here immunoSEQ multiplex PCR was the method, and the copy in TCRdb shows in-frame clones only, minus some. V and J calls and clone size are those listed in that table; D and trimming were worked out from the DNA. Altogether under 150,000 clones are present, around 83% being singletons, with the ten largest covering 8% to 10%.

This chain links TRBV6-1 with TRBJ1-2; no clear D gene. This receptor was obtained from a man in his forties with active or convalescent COVID-19. Input material: peripheral blood. The CDR3 DNA is TGTGCCAGCAGTGACGGGTTTGGCTACACCTTC. It specifies CASSDGFGYTF.